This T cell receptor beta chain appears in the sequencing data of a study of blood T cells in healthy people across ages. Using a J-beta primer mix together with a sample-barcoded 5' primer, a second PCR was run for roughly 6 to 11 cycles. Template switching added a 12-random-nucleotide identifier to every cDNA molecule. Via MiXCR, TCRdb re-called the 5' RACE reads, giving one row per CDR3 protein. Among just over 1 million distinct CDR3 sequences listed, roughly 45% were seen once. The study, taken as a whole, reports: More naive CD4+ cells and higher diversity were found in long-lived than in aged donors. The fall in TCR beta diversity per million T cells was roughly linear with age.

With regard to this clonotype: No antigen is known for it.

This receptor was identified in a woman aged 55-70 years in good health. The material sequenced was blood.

CDR3 nucleotides: TGTGCCAGCAGCTTAGCGAGGGGCGGATGGAAAGAGACCCAGTACTTC. Protein product: CASSLARGGWKETQYF. The rearrangement joins TRBV7-9 to TRBJ2-5; D is perhaps TRBD1 or TRBD2 (5 bases each). CDR3 size: 16 residues. The V gene lost 0 bases and the J gene lost 3 bases, with 14 bases spanning the gap. Germline loops: CDR1 SEHNR, CDR2 FQNEAQ (reference sequence).